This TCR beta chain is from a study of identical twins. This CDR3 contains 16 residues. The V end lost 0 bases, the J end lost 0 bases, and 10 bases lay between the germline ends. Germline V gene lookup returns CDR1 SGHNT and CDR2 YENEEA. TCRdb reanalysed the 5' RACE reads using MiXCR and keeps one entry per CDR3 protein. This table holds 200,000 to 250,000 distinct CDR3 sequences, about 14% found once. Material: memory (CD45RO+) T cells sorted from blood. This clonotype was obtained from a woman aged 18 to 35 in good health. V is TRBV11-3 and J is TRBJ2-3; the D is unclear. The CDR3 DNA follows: TGTGCCAGCAGCTTAGACGGCGTCAGAAGCACAGATACGCAGTATTTT. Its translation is CASSLDGVRSTDTQYF.